This T cell receptor (beta chain) derives from a study of T cells in localized non-small cell lung cancer. In the case of this clone: Its specificity is not known.

The CDR3 is 16 residues long. V dropped 0 bases and J dropped 2; count of bases not matched to a gene: 3. CDR1 and CDR2 from the germline V gene are KGHSH and LQKENI. Study results and limitations: Median detection of top 100 tumor clones in adjacent lung was about 60 clones. Higher adjacent-lung clonality was associated with shorter survival. The study sequenced only one region of the tumor. As a result, intratumor heterogeneity could not be excluded and remains possible.

Generated by immunoSEQ multiplex PCR, the TCRdb table keeps only in-frame clones and is missing some. The table lists approximately 1,000 clones, approximately 22% of them singletons. The specimen was normal lung tissue next to the tumor, collected before any cancer treatment. The V gene is TRBV18, the J gene TRBJ1-4, with TRBD1 matching over 7 bases. This clonotype originated in a woman aged 40-75 years with stage III lung adenocarcinoma. CDR3 residues: CASSPPDRATNEKLFF. CDR3 nucleotides: TGTGCCAGCTCACCACCCGACAGGGCTACTAATGAAAAACTGTTTTTT.